Each of the 2 T cell receptor beta chains below was sequenced from the same sample in a study of cytomegalovirus exposure and HLA in healthy donors. PCR involved 60 Vbeta and 13 Jbeta primers. Here immunoSEQ multiplex PCR was the method, and the copy in TCRdb shows in-frame clones only, minus some. The table lists about 190,000 clones, around 75% of them singletons. What was sequenced was PBMCs. The receptor set was obtained from a man aged 35-49 years in good health and CMV-seropositive.

The chain joins TRBV7-8 to TRBJ1-2; 8 bases agree with TRBD1. Looked up from germline, CDR1 is SGHVS and CDR2 is FQNEAQ. This CDR3 has 18 residues. The J segment lost 0 bases and the V segment lost 2 bases, leaving 11 bases of the junction unmatched. CDR3 loop: CASSLRRRDRRANYGYTF. CDR3 bases: TGTGCCAGCAGCTTACGCCGCCGGGACAGGAGAGCTAACTATGGCTACACCTTC.

J is TRBJ1-5 and V is TRBV19, with 12 bases matching TRBD1. The germline V gene has CDR1 LNHDA and CDR2 SQIVND (reference sequence). J gave up 6 bases and V 6 bases, and 6 bases lay outside the gene matches. The CDR3 loop spans 15 amino acids. CDR3 loop: CASRSGQGASQPQHF. CDR3 sequence (DNA): TGTGCCAGTAGATCGGGACAGGGGGCATCTCAGCCCCAGCATTTT.